Detailed here is one T cell receptor (beta chain). This specimen belongs to a study of identical twins. It was template switching that added a universal primer site, and there were unique molecular identifiers on the cDNA. From the 5' RACE reads, TCRdb called clonotypes with MiXCR, one entry per CDR3 protein. The sample lists 310,000 or so distinct CDR3 sequences, about 8.3% seen once, with approximately 2.1% in the top ten. The same sample was also used in a study of yellow fever vaccine responses in identical twins.

The source of this sequence is a woman aged 18 to 35 in good health. Material: memory (CD45RO+) T cells sorted from blood.

DNA of the CDR3: TGTGCCAGCAAAGGGCGGACGAACACCGGGGAGCTGTTTTTT. This translates into CASKGRTNTGELFF. This chain connects TRBV7-8 to TRBJ2-2; no definite D call. From germline, CDR1 is SGHVS and CDR2 FQNEAQ. This CDR3 has 14 amino acids. V was trimmed by 7 bases and J by 0 bases, leaving 9 bases between them.